A selection of T cell receptor beta chains follows, all from one sample in a study of blood T cells in healthy people across ages. TCRdb independently ran MiXCR on the 5' RACE reads; one entry per CDR3 protein. The data show around 1.5 million distinct CDR3 sequences, approximately 42% seen once. Sequencing input: blood. These receptors were collected from a woman aged 18-29 years in good health. Both conserved end residues are part of each CDR3. A D gene is named only where the DNA matches it firmly. Clone size is stated in some rows and not others, as once, few, many or a class when expanded.

few	17	TRBJ2-4	-	TRBV4-1	CASSQTAADIAKNIQYF	TGCGCCAGCAGCCAAACGGCGGCTGACATAGCCAAAAACATTCAGTACTTC
many	18	TRBJ2-1	TRBD2	TRBV3-1	CASSQSLAPGTSVTGQFF	TGTGCCAGCAGCCAATCGTTGGCCCCCGGGACTAGCGTCACCGGGCAGTTCTTC
-	11	TRBJ1-2	-	TRBV20-1	CSARSQARYTF	TGCAGTGCCCGGTCACAGGCCCGGTACACCTTC
few	17	TRBJ2-5	TRBD2	TRBV7-2	CASSLAKPGLERETQYF	TGTGCCAGCAGCTTAGCGAAACCCGGACTAGAGAGGGAGACCCAGTACTTC
-	13	TRBJ1-5	-	TRBV6-6	CASTLEGGTPQHF	TGTGCCAGCACTCTTGAGGGGGGCACGCCCCAGCATTTT
few	15	TRBJ1-4	TRBD1	TRBV7-6	CASSSIQGEGEKLFF	TGTGCCAGCAGCTCCATCCAGGGGGAGGGTGAAAAACTGTTTTTT
few	13	TRBJ2-3	-	TRBV5-1	CASSRLVEDTQYF	TGCGCCAGCAGCAGACTAGTTGAAGATACGCAGTATTTT
-	15	TRBJ2-7	TRBD1	TRBV2	CASRNRGQSSYEQYF	TGTGCCAGCAGGAACAGGGGCCAAAGCTCCTACGAGCAGTACTTC
-	17	TRBJ2-5	TRBD1	TRBV12-3/TRBV12-4	CASSPVTGLGAKETQYF	TGTGCCAGCAGTCCCGTGACAGGGCTAGGAGCTAAAGAGACCCAGTACTTC
-	15	TRBJ2-5	-	TRBV7-9	CASSVRLASLETRYF	TGTGCCAGCAGTGTGAGGCTAGCGAGTCTGGAGACCCGGTACTTC
many	13	TRBJ2-1	-	TRBV10-3	CAISGGSYNEQFF	TGTGCCATCAGTGGGGGTAGCTACAATGAGCAGTTCTTC
few	19	TRBJ2-1	TRBD2	TRBV5-1	CASSQTGLAGIISYNEQFF	TGCGCCAGCAGCCAAACGGGACTAGCGGGAATAATCTCCTACAATGAGCAGTTCTTC
-	15	TRBJ1-4	-	TRBV4-1	CASSLPMGGNEKLFF	TGCGCCAGCAGCCTGCCTATGGGCGGTAATGAAAAACTGTTTTTT
few	14	TRBJ1-5	-	TRBV25-1	CASRAQGRNQPQHF	TGTGCCAGCAGGGCTCAGGGACGCAATCAGCCCCAGCATTTT
-	16	TRBJ2-5	-	TRBV6-5	CASSYSGGAGQETQYF	TGTGCCAGCAGTTACTCGGGCGGGGCGGGTCAGGAGACCCAGTACTTC
once	17	TRBJ2-7	-	TRBV20-1	CSAMTTGGTRSYNEQYF	TGCAGTGCTATGACGACTGGGGGGACGCGCTCCTACAATGAGCAGTACTTC
many	13	TRBJ2-3	TRBD2	TRBV10-3	CAIGLAGTDTQYF	TGTGCCATCGGCCTAGCGGGGACAGATACGCAGTATTTT
-	11	TRBJ2-7	-	TRBV14	CVRRGWYEQYF	TGTGTCCGAAGGGGGTGGTACGAGCAGTACTTC
few	15	TRBJ2-7	TRBD2	TRBV27	CASSALGLATYEQYF	TGTGCCAGCAGTGCGCTGGGACTAGCGACCTACGAGCAGTACTTC
-	15	TRBJ2-7	-	TRBV4-2	CASSQDGGSPYEQYF	TGTGCCAGCAGCCAAGACGGCGGGTCCCCCTACGAGCAGTACTTC
once	13	TRBJ2-1	TRBD2	TRBV28	CVASGVSYNEQFF	TGTGTCGCTAGCGGAGTCTCCTACAATGAGCAGTTCTTC
-	15	TRBJ2-3	TRBD2	TRBV28	CANSFGLAGTDTQYF	TGTGCCAACAGTTTCGGGCTAGCGGGAACAGATACGCAGTATTTT
-	16	TRBJ2-3	-	TRBV6-5	CASSYSSRGGRDTQYF	TGTGCCAGCAGTTACTCGTCCAGGGGGGGTAGAGATACGCAGTATTTT
-	14	TRBJ1-6	-	TRBV11-3	CASSLEGAGSPLHF	TGTGCCAGCAGCTTAGAGGGGGCCGGATCACCCCTCCACTTT
-	14	TRBJ1-1	-	TRBV27	CASSLGRGAVEAFF	TGTGCCAGCAGTTTAGGGCGGGGAGCCGTTGAAGCTTTCTTT
-	14	TRBJ1-4	-	TRBV29-1	CSVLEGRTNEKLFF	TGCAGCGTCCTCGAGGGGAGGACTAATGAAAAACTGTTTTTT
few	15	TRBJ2-5	-	TRBV6-5	CASSQNGGISETQYF	TGTGCCAGCAGCCAGAACGGGGGAATCTCTGAGACCCAGTACTTC
-	15	TRBJ2-3	TRBD2	TRBV20-1	CSARDGGSGTDTQYF	TGCAGTGCTAGAGATGGCGGGAGCGGCACAGATACGCAGTATTTT
-	15	TRBJ2-7	TRBD1	TRBV9	CASSAGAGTDYEQYF	TGTGCCAGCAGCGCGGGCGCTGGGACAGATTACGAGCAGTACTTC
-	19	TRBJ2-1	TRBD2	TRBV3-1	CASSFYGTSGRASVNEQFF	TGTGCCAGCAGCTTTTACGGGACTAGCGGGAGGGCATCAGTTAATGAGCAGTTCTTC
-	15	TRBJ2-7	-	TRBV7-3	CASSRPGATYNEQYF	TGTGCCAGCAGCCGCCCCGGCGCGACGTACAATGAGCAGTACTTC
-	11	TRBJ2-3	-	TRBV20-1	CTRAATDTQYF	TGCACGCGAGCGGCCACAGATACGCAGTATTTT
-	13	TRBJ2-3	TRBD2	TRBV5-1	CASSADTSGAQYF	TGCGCCAGCAGCGCTGACACTAGCGGGGCGCAGTATTTT
few	13	TRBJ1-6	-	TRBV10-3	CASKQGLASPLHF	TGTGCCTCGAAACAGGGTCTGGCTTCACCCCTCCACTTT
-	14	TRBJ2-3	-	TRBV2	CAIGSGTGTDTQYF	TGTGCCATCGGATCAGGGACTGGCACAGATACGCAGTATTTT
few	13	TRBJ2-7	-	TRBV28	CASSPPQTYEQYF	TGTGCCAGCAGCCCTCCTCAAACCTACGAGCAGTACTTC
few	18	TRBJ2-7	TRBD2	TRBV5-1	CASSLKEPGLGGTREQYF	TGCGCCAGCAGCTTGAAGGAGCCGGGACTAGGGGGTACAAGAGAGCAGTACTTC
-	17	TRBJ2-2	-	TRBV27	CASSSGRLTANTGELFF	TGTGCCAGCAGTTCCGGAAGGTTGACCGCGAACACCGGGGAGCTGTTTTTT
-	15	TRBJ2-3	TRBD1	TRBV7-6	CASSRGQESTDTQYF	TGTGCCAGCAGCCGCGGACAGGAGAGCACAGATACGCAGTATTTT
-	14	TRBJ2-1	TRBD2	TRBV6-5	CASTRGLAGIEQFF	TGTGCCAGCACTAGGGGACTAGCGGGAATTGAGCAGTTCTTC
-	14	TRBJ1-2	-	TRBV7-9	CASSLQGSGYGYTF	TGTGCCAGCAGCTTACAGGGATCGGGCTATGGCTACACCTTC
-	13	TRBJ1-2	-	TRBV10-3	CAIALGGIDGYTF	TGTGCCATCGCCCTGGGGGGGATAGATGGCTACACCTTC
once	13	TRBJ1-2	-	TRBV12-3/TRBV12-4	CAGAPGGEYGYTF	TGTGCCGGAGCGCCAGGCGGGGAATATGGCTACACCTTC
once	15	TRBJ2-3	-	TRBV6-1	CASRSVRAYTDTQYF	TGTGCCAGCAGGTCTGTGCGGGCTTACACAGATACGCAGTATTTT
few	15	TRBJ2-7	TRBD2	TRBV5-1	CASSLVAGTTYEQYF	TGCGCCAGCAGCTTGGTGGCGGGGACTACCTACGAGCAGTACTTC
-	14	TRBJ2-1	-	TRBV20-1	CSARALRNFNEQFF	TGCAGTGCTAGGGCCCTTCGAAATTTCAATGAGCAGTTCTTC
-	15	TRBJ2-1	-	TRBV28	CASNLAGVGYNEQFF	TGTGCCAGCAACTTGGCAGGGGTGGGCTACAATGAGCAGTTCTTC